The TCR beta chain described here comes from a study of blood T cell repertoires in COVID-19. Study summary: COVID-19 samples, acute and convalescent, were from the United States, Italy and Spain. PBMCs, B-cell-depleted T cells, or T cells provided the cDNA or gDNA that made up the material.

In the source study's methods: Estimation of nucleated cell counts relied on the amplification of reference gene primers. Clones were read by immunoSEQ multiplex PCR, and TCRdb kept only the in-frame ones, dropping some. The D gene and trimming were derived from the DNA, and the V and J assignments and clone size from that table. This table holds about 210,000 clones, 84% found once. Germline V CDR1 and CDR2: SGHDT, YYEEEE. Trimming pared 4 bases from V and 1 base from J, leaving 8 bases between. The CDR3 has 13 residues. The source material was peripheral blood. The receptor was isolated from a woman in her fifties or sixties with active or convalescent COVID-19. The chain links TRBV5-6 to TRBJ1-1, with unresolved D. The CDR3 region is CASSRLKNTEAFF. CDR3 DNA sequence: TGTGCCAGCAGCCGTCTTAAGAACACTGAAGCTTTCTTT.